This TCR beta chain was sequenced for a study of OX40 agonist ivuxolimab in advanced cancers. Study information: Dose-escalation patients were diagnosed with hepatocellular carcinoma, melanoma, renal cell cancer or head and neck cancer. Averaging about 60 years in age, with a range of about 23 to 79, the cohort was around 85% male.

This CDR3 is built from 13 residues. Germline V CDR1 and CDR2: SGHTA, FQGTGA. The ends were cut back, 6 bases at V and 0 bases at J, with 9 bases in the middle. Exclusion applied to patients with autoimmune disease history or systemic immunosuppression. Peripheral blood came from all dose cohorts at three timepoints. The method was immunoSEQ multiplex PCR; TCRdb's version includes in-frame clones alone and lacks a portion of them. The sample includes approximately 67,000 clones, over 75% of them seen just once. The sequencing used CD4+ or CD8+ T cells sorted from blood, collected in a trial of the OX40 agonist ivuxolimab. The chain uses TRBV7-3 and TRBJ2-7, with a tentative D call TRBD2 (5 bases). The receptor's source is an adult with an advanced solid tumor such as melanoma, head and neck, liver or kidney cancer. CDR3: CASRQEDSYEQYF. DNA of the CDR3: TGTGCCAGCAGGCAGGAGGACTCCTACGAGCAGTACTTC.